Only one count was recorded for the clone carrying this T cell receptor (beta chain). Its target is unknown. The repertoire was sequenced with immunoSEQ multiplex PCR; TCRdb's copy has only in-frame clones and lacks some. The sample yields 17,000 or so clones, around 83% seen once. Time point indicated: pre-treatment baseline. This record belongs to a study of blood T cell dynamics during melanoma immunotherapy. Study-wide results and limits: Whether repertoire-driving clones were melanoma-specific could not be determined.

Sequenced here: blood, sampled from a patient treated with checkpoint blockade. The receptor was derived from a human donor with melanoma.

The CDR3 DNA follows: TGTGCCAGCCCCCCGCTTGATCAAGAGACCCAGTACTTC. It specifies CASPPLDQETQYF. The chain employs TRBV5-8 and TRBJ2-5; D unresolved. This CDR3 is built from 13 residues. The germline V gene encodes CDR1 SGHTS and CDR2 YDEGEE. The V gene lost 7 bases and the J gene lost 2 bases, with 12 bases spanning the gap.